These T cell receptor beta chains were read from a single sample in a study of post-analysis software for immune sequencing data. TCRdb re-called the PCR reads through MiXCR, storing one row per CDR3 protein. This table holds about 400,000 distinct CDR3 sequences, roughly 36% found once. Specimen: blood. These TCRs come from a girl aged 10-17 years with multiple sclerosis. Each CDR3 is given with its conserved first and last residue. The D gene is left open where the match is weak. The size entry is marked missing in some rows and otherwise reads once, few, many or a size class.

J: TRBJ2-7; D: -; size: many; V: TRBV2; DNA: TGTGCCAGCACCCACGGGAGTCTCTCCTACGAGCAGTACTTC; CDR3: CASTHGSLSYEQYF
J: TRBJ2-7; D: TRBD1; size: -; V: TRBV14; DNA: TGTGCCAGCAGCCACCTACCGGACAGGGGAACCTCGGAAGAGCAGTACTTC; CDR3: CASSHLPDRGTSEEQYF
J: TRBJ2-5; D: TRBD2; size: -; V: TRBV6-2/TRBV6-3; DNA: TGTGCCAGCAGTTACCTGGCGGGGGGGGAAGAGACCCAGTACTTC; CDR3: CASSYLAGGEETQYF
J: TRBJ1-1; D: -; size: -; V: TRBV5-1; DNA: TGCGCCAGCAGCTTGGAGGGAATGGGCGCTGAAGCTTTCTTT; CDR3: CASSLEGMGAEAFF
J: TRBJ2-5; D: TRBD1; size: -; V: TRBV4-1; DNA: TGCGCCAGCAGCCAAGAGAGAACCGGGACAGGGGGAGAGACCCAGTACTTC; CDR3: CASSQERTGTGGETQYF
J: TRBJ1-6; D: TRBD1; size: -; V: TRBV7-3; DNA: TGTGCCAGCAGCTTAGCCGCCAGGGGGGAATCACCCCTCCACTTT; CDR3: CASSLAARGESPLHF
J: TRBJ1-2; D: TRBD1; size: -; V: TRBV2; DNA: TGTGCCAGCAGACGGGACAGTTTGGGCTACACCTTC; CDR3: CASRRDSLGYTF
J: TRBJ2-5; D: -; size: -; V: TRBV20-1; DNA: TGCAGTGCCCATCCCGGGGCCGCAAGAGAGACCCAGTACTTC; CDR3: CSAHPGAARETQYF
J: TRBJ1-5; D: -; size: -; V: TRBV7-8; DNA: TGTGCCAGCAGCCTGTTATTCGGGGGCCACGATCAGCCCCAGCATTTT; CDR3: CASSLLFGGHDQPQHF
J: TRBJ1-2; D: -; size: -; V: TRBV7-6; DNA: TGTGCCAGCAGCCTGAGACGGGGGAACTATGACTACACCTTC; CDR3: CASSLRRGNYDYTF
J: TRBJ2-7; D: TRBD1; size: -; V: TRBV10-3; DNA: TGTGCCATCAGACCGGGACAGAACGAGTACGAGCAGTACTTC; CDR3: CAIRPGQNEYEQYF
J: TRBJ2-7; D: -; size: -; V: TRBV11-2; DNA: TGTGCCAGCAGCTTTCGCATCGGGGGGACAGTCGGCCCCTACGAGCAGTACTTC; CDR3: CASSFRIGGTVGPYEQYF
J: TRBJ1-6; D: TRBD1; size: -; V: TRBV7-9; DNA: TGTGCCAGCAAGGGACAGGGTGGGATTTCACCCCTCCACTTT; CDR3: CASKGQGGISPLHF
J: TRBJ2-3; D: -; size: few; V: TRBV20-1; DNA: TGCAGTGCTAGCGGCGGGTTCGCCAGGGCAGATACGCAGTATTTT; CDR3: CSASGGFARADTQYF
J: TRBJ1-5; D: TRBD1; size: -; V: TRBV19; DNA: TGTGCCAGTAGTACCTTGTCCGGGACAGCAAATCAGCCCCAGCATTTT; CDR3: CASSTLSGTANQPQHF
J: TRBJ2-1; D: -; size: -; V: TRBV30; DNA: TGTGCCTGGAGTGTACGGGCTAGCGAGGCGAGGGGCTACTACAATGAGCAGTTCTTC; CDR3: CAWSVRASEARGYYNEQFF
J: TRBJ2-7; D: -; size: few; V: TRBV4-2; DNA: TGTGCCAGCAGCCAAGAAGTCGGCAGCTCCCAGGCTGGCGAGCAGTACTTC; CDR3: CASSQEVGSSQAGEQYF
J: TRBJ1-1; D: -; size: -; V: TRBV5-1; DNA: TGCGCCAGCAGCTTTGGGGGGGATCCTGAAGCTTTCTTT; CDR3: CASSFGGDPEAFF
J: TRBJ1-5; D: -; size: many; V: TRBV15; DNA: TGTGCCACCAGCATACGGGGGTACAATCAGCCCCAGCATTTT; CDR3: CATSIRGYNQPQHF
J: TRBJ2-4; D: TRBD1; size: few; V: TRBV6-6; DNA: TGTGCCAGCAGTTCCGAATGGGACAGTGTGGCCAAAAACATTCAGTACTTC; CDR3: CASSSEWDSVAKNIQYF
J: TRBJ2-7; D: -; size: few; V: TRBV9; DNA: TGTGCCAGCAGCGGCGGACAGTCCTACGAGCAGTACTTC; CDR3: CASSGGQSYEQYF
J: TRBJ2-7; D: -; size: -; V: TRBV20-1; DNA: TGCAGTGCTACCGACCTCGGACGATCCTACGAGCAGTACTTC; CDR3: CSATDLGRSYEQYF
J: TRBJ2-5; D: TRBD2; size: -; V: TRBV29-1; DNA: TGCAGCGTTTGGGGGGGGGTGGACTTTGAAGAGACCCAGTACTTC; CDR3: CSVWGGVDFEETQYF
J: TRBJ2-3; D: TRBD2; size: few; V: TRBV4-2; DNA: TGTGCCAGCAGCCAAGATTCGGGGGGTACGCAGTATTTT; CDR3: CASSQDSGGTQYF
J: TRBJ1-1; D: -; size: -; V: TRBV9; DNA: TGTGCCAGCAGCCGGGACGGAGGGGACACTGAAGCTTTCTTT; CDR3: CASSRDGGDTEAFF
J: TRBJ1-2; D: TRBD1; size: -; V: TRBV3-1; DNA: TGTGCCAGCAGCCCAGTACCGGGACAGGGAGGTAGTGGCTACACCTTC; CDR3: CASSPVPGQGGSGYTF
J: TRBJ2-7; D: -; size: -; V: TRBV3-1; DNA: TGTGCCAGCAGTGCTCGGACCTCCTCCTACGAGCAGTACTTC; CDR3: CASSARTSSYEQYF
J: TRBJ2-5; D: -; size: -; V: TRBV18; DNA: TGTGCCAGCTCACCACGGAGGGTTGAGGAGACCCAGTACTTC; CDR3: CASSPRRVEETQYF
J: TRBJ2-2; D: -; size: -; V: TRBV4-2; DNA: TGTGCCAGCAGCCAAGATGAGACGGGGTTCGCGAACACCGGGGAGCTGTTTTTT; CDR3: CASSQDETGFANTGELFF
J: TRBJ1-2; D: -; size: -; V: TRBV7-9; DNA: TGTGCCAGCAGCTTGGAGGCCAGCTCGGTGCATGGCTACACCTTC; CDR3: CASSLEASSVHGYTF
J: TRBJ1-5; D: -; size: -; V: TRBV6-2/TRBV6-3; DNA: TGTGCCAGCAGCCCAGGGGTTTTGAGCAATCAGCCCCAGCATTTT; CDR3: CASSPGVLSNQPQHF
J: TRBJ1-5; D: -; size: few; V: TRBV6-5; DNA: TGTGCCAGCAGAAACGGGGGGTATAATCAGCCCCAGCATTTT; CDR3: CASRNGGYNQPQHF
J: TRBJ2-2; D: TRBD2; size: few; V: TRBV4-1; DNA: TGCGCCAGCAGCCCCACACTGGGACTAGGGAACACCGGGGAGCTGTTTTTT; CDR3: CASSPTLGLGNTGELFF